This TCR beta chain was identified in a study of blood T cell repertoires in COVID-19. Across the whole study: Both acute and convalescent COVID-19 samples were obtained from the United States, Italy and Spain.

This clone was detected only a few times. Donors of Cohort 3 who recovered were those that had two negative PCRs, clearance, or symptom resolution. Source study methods: Amplifying reference gene primers gave estimates of nucleated cell counts. Assay used: immunoSEQ multiplex PCR; TCRdb lists only in-frame clones, some missing. For V, J and clone size, that table is used; D and trimming come from the DNA. The repertoire holds about 200,000 clones, with approximately 83% as singletons. V lost 7 bases and J lost 1, with 11 bases in between. This CDR3 comprises 13 residues. Material for sequencing was PBMCs or T cells enriched from blood (not recorded which). The receptor was derived from a man between 35 and 55 years old who had recovered from COVID-19. The chain recombines TRBV12-3 or TRBV12-4 with TRBJ2-7, with D unclear. The chain's CDR3 is CASTVSSSYEQYF. CDR3 coding DNA: TGTGCCAGCACCGTCTCGTCTTCCTACGAGCAGTACTTC.